This T cell receptor beta chain is drawn from a study of blood T cells in healthy people across ages. Then a second PCR, running roughly 7 to 11 cycles, was carried out with a sample-barcoded 5' primer and a J-beta primer mix. TCRdb called the 5' RACE reads again in MiXCR, with one record for every CDR3 protein. The profile shows 1.5 million to 2 million distinct CDR3 sequences, 40% to 55% of them singletons. The germline CDR1 and CDR2 sequences are SGHRS and YFSETQ. Trimming pared 0 bases from V and 6 bases from J, leaving 9 bases between. The CDR3 loop spans 13 amino acids. The TCR comes from a middle-aged woman in good health. Sequenced: blood. V and J are TRBV5-1 and TRBJ1-2; no firm D call. The CDR3 DNA sequence: TGCGCCAGCAGCTTGGGCGGGGAGGATGGCTACACCTTC. Its translation: CASSLGGEDGYTF. Full variable domain (outside the CDR3, taken from reference TRBV5-1 and TRBJ1-2): KAGVTQTPRYLIKTRGQQVTLSCSPISGHRSVSWYQQTPGQGLQFLFEYFSETQRNKGNFPGRFSGRQFSNSRSEMNVSTLELGDSALYLCASSLGGEDGYTFGSGTRLTVV.